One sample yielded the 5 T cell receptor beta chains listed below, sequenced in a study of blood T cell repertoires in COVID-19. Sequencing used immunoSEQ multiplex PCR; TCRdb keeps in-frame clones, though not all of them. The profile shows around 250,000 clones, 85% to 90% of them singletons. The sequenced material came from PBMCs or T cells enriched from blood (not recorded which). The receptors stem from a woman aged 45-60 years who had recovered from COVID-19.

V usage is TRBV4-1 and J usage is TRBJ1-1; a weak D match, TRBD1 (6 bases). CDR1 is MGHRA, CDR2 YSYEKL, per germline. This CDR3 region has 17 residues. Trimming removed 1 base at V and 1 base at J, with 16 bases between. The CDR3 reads CASSQAPRGARNTEAFF. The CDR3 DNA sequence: TGCGCCAGCAGCCAAGCTCCCCGGGGGGCTAGGAACACTGAAGCTTTCTTT.

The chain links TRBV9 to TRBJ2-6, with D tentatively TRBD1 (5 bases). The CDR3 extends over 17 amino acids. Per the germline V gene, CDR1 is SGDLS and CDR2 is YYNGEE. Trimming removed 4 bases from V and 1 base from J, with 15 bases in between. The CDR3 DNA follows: TGTGCCAGCAGCAGGTGGCAGGGATTATCTGGGGCCAACGTCCTGACTTTC. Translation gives CASSRWQGLSGANVLTF.

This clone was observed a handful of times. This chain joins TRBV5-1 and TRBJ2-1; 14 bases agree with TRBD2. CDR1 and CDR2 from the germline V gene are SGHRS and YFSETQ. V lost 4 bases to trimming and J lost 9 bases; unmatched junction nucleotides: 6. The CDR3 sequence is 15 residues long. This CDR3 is CASSLRLAGGVEQFF. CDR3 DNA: TGCGCCAGCAGCCTCAGACTAGCGGGAGGGGTTGAGCAGTTCTTC.

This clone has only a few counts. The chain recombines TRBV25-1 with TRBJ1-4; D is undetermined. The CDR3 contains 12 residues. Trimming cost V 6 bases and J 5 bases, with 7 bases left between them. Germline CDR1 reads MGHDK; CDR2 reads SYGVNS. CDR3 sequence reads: CASRAQNEKLFF. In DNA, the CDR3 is TGTGCCAGCAGGGCCCAGAATGAAAAACTGTTTTTT.

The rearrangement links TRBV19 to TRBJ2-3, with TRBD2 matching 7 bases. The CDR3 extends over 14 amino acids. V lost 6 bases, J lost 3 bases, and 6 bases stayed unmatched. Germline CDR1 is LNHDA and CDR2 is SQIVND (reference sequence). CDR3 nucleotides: TGTGCCAGTAGCCCCGGGGGGTGGACAGATACGCAGTATTTT. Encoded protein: CASSPGGWTDTQYF.